Following are 13 T cell receptor beta chains from one sample sequenced in a study of regulatory T cells in long-lasting Graves disease listed by TCRdb under 2021. Libraries were constructed by multiplex PCR. For sequencing, an Illumina HiSeq 4000 was employed. iRepertoire HTBI primers and Arm-PCR amplification of CDR3 regions were used to construct TCR beta libraries. TCRdb ran its own pipeline on the public reads, namely fastp trimming at Q25 and MiXCR clone calling, and kept in-frame beta chains. Here each entry gathers all rows of one CDR3 protein and keeps the most common genes and DNA. The table for this sample lists roughly 490,000 distinct CDR3 sequences; 20% to 25% of them were counted only once. Under 15% of the sample lies in the top ten. The time point tag for this specimen amounts to: persistent/refractory GD, antithyroid drugs over 5 years with positive TRAb. For both TCR sequencing and RNA sequencing, RNA was extracted from PBMCs in TRIzol.

Material: peripheral blood mononuclear cells (PBMCs), obtained when the disease was refractory, from a patient treated with antithyroid drugs. These receptors came from a female donor with Graves disease.

V usage is TRBV20-1 and J usage is TRBJ1-5, with D unclear. The V and J ends lost 3 bases and 5 bases respectively, with 8 bases between them. CDR3 length: 12 residues. Germline lookup yields CDR1 DFQATT and CDR2 SNEGSKA (reference sequence). As DNA, the CDR3 is TGCAGTGCTAGGACCCTGGATCAGCCCCAGCATTTT. This codes for CSARTLDQPQHF.

This chain joins TRBV7-9 and TRBJ1-1, with a tentative D call TRBD1 (6 bases). The CDR3 is 15 amino acids. Germline CDR1 SEHNR, CDR2 FQNEAQ (reference sequence). The germline V and J ends were trimmed by 4 bases and 3 bases, with 15 bases remaining between them. DNA for the CDR3: TGTGCCAGCAGCTCTACTACAGGGAAGTACACTGAAGCTTTCTTT. Amino acids: CASSSTTGKYTEAFF.

The J gene is TRBJ2-7, the V gene TRBV30, with 11 nucleotides matching TRBD1. Trimming at V came to 7 bases and at J to 4 bases, leaving 6 bases not matched to a gene. The length of the CDR3 is 13 residues. In germline, CDR1 is GTSNPN, CDR2 SVGIG (reference sequence). The CDR3: CAYLGQGAYEQYF. The CDR3 DNA reads TGTGCCTACCTCGGACAGGGGGCTTACGAGCAGTACTTC.

As concerns this clonotype: The junction differs from germline at one of its ends, possibly a read error. This chain uses TRBV5-5 with TRBJ1-5, with 7 bases matching TRBD1. The CDR3 sequence is 18 residues long. Germline CDR1 is SGHKS and CDR2 is YYEKEE (reference sequence). CDR3 DNA sequence: TGCGCCAGCAGCCAAGATGGGGCCGGGACAGCTGGCAATCAGCCCCAGCATTTT. Translating it yields CASSQDGAGTAGNQPQHF.

V gene TRBV28 combines with J gene TRBJ1-1; D uncertain. Germline loops: CDR1 MDHEN, CDR2 SYDVKM. This CDR3 is 11 amino acids long. The germline V and J ends were trimmed by 3 bases and 11 bases, with 10 bases remaining between them. The CDR3 spells CASSFTRSAFF. CDR3 DNA sequence: TGTGCCAGCAGTTTCACTCGCTCCGCTTTCTTT.

In its sample, this clonotype was seen many times. The gene calls are TRBV7-2 and TRBJ1-5; D is unclear. Looked up from germline, CDR1 is SGHTA and CDR2 is FQGNSA. Trimming took 1 base from V and 0 from J, leaving 7 bases between them. The CDR3 is 15 residues long. In DNA form, the CDR3 reads TGTGCCAGCAGCTTAGGGGAATATAGCAATCAGCCCCAGCATTTT. This translates into CASSLGEYSNQPQHF.

This clonotype was recorded many times. This chain uses TRBV28 with TRBJ1-5; weak D call: TRBD1 (5 bases). Trimming removed 2 bases at V and 3 bases at J, with 14 bases between. Germline CDR1 and CDR2: MDHEN and SYDVKM. The CDR3 has 16 residues. CDR3 region: CASSLPHRFHNQPQHF. The CDR3 coding sequence is TGTGCCAGCAGTTTACCCCACAGGTTTCACAATCAGCCCCAGCATTTT.

The rearrangement links TRBV6-2 or TRBV6-3 to TRBJ2-3, with TRBD1 matching 7 bases. Germline loops: CDR1 MNHEY, CDR2 SVGEGT. The CDR3 extends over 18 amino acids. Trimming cost V 1 base and J 1 base; bases outside gene matches: 11. The CDR3 nucleotides read TGTGCCAGCAGTTACTATCGGGACAGAATTGGTCGCACAGATACGCAGTATTTT. This codes for CASSYYRDRIGRTDTQYF.

The chain employs TRBV29-1 and TRBJ2-3; TRBD2 aligns across 7 bases. With 6 bases clipped from V and 6 bases from J, the junction kept 18 bases outside the gene matches. The germline CDR1 and CDR2 sequences are SQVTM and ANQGSEA. CDR3 length equals 16 residues. The CDR3 reads CSVSSGGSGGRDTQYF. The CDR3 DNA reads as TGCAGCGTCAGTTCGGGGGGATCGGGGGGAAGGGATACGCAGTATTTT.

With regard to this clonotype: No conserved phenylalanine or tryptophan is present at the end of the CDR3, so a read error is the likely explanation. The rearrangement uses TRBV4-1 and TRBJ1-2, with D possibly matching TRBD1 (6 bases). The V end was cut by 4 bases, the J end by 0 bases, with 12 bases between. The germline CDR1 and CDR2 sequences are MGHRA and YSYEKL. This CDR3 has 15 residues. CDR3 protein: CASSRQGQTNYGYTL. The CDR3 coding sequence is TGCGCCAGCAGCCGGCAGGGGCAGACTAACTATGGCTACACCCTC.

This chain connects TRBV7-9 to TRBJ2-7; 10 positions match TRBD2. Looked up from germline, CDR1 is SEHNR and CDR2 is FQNEAQ (reference sequence). CDR3 length: 14 amino acids. V trimming: 1 base; J trimming: 7 bases; junction bases outside the gene matches: 4. Here the CDR3 DNA reads TGTGCCAGCAGCTTAGGTCAGCGGGAGGGTGAGCAGTACTTC. This gives the protein CASSLGQREGEQYF.

The CDR3 nucleotides read TGTGCCAGCAGCTTGTACCGGGACAGGGTGGTAGGCTATGGCTACACCTTC. Translating it yields CASSLYRDRVVGYGYTF. The chain employs TRBV5-4 and TRBJ1-2, with 9 bases that match TRBD1. The CDR3 length is 17 residues. From germline, CDR1 is SGHNT and CDR2 YYREEE (reference sequence). Trimming at V came to 1 base and at J to 4 bases, leaving 11 bases not matched to a gene.

This chain joins TRBV28 and TRBJ2-2, with 7 bases identical to TRBD2. This CDR3 contains 17 residues. Germline V CDR1 and CDR2: MDHEN, SYDVKM. After removal of 4 bases from V and 4 bases from J, the junction contained 12 bases not matched to a gene. The CDR3 bases are TGTGCCAGCAGTTCCTCTAATGGGAGGGTGCGCACCGGGGAGCTGTTTTTT. It translates to CASSSSNGRVRTGELFF. Supplemented by reference TRBV28 and TRBJ2-2, the full variable domain reads DVKVTQSSRYLVKRTGEKVFLECVQDMDHENMFWYRQDPGLGLRLIYFSYDVKMKEKGDIPEGYSVSREKKERFSLILESASTNQTSMYLCASSSSNGRVRTGELFFGEGSRLTVL.